Each of the 30 T cell receptor beta chains below was sequenced from the same sample in a study of T cells in tumors after PD-1 blockade. Clones were read by immunoSEQ multiplex PCR, and TCRdb kept only the in-frame ones, dropping some. The sample has under 75,000 clones; less than 85% are singletons. The material sequenced was PBMCs, taken after anti-PD-1 treatment. The source of these receptors is a human donor with basal cell carcinoma.

This clone was seen a single time. The chain uses TRBV5-5 and TRBJ1-3; D is perhaps TRBD1 (6 bases). The length of the CDR3 is 16 residues. V lost 0 bases and J 2 bases, leaving 12 bases between the germline ends. In germline, CDR1 is SGHKS, CDR2 YYEKEE (reference sequence). CDR3 DNA sequence: TGTGCCAGCAGCTTGGCGGGGGCGGATCCTGGAAACACCATATATTTT. Translated, it gives CASSLAGADPGNTIYF.

The sample holds one count of this clone. The J gene is TRBJ1-2, the V gene TRBV18, with TRBD1 matching over 7 bases. Losses at the gene ends were 3 bases for V and 5 bases for J; bases not matched to a gene: 12. The CDR3 length is 16 residues. The V gene's germline CDR1 is KGHSH and CDR2 LQKENI. The chain's CDR3 is CASSPAGTDSEYGYTF. CDR3 DNA sequence: TGTGCCAGCTCACCCGCTGGGACAGATTCGGAGTATGGCTACACCTTC.

This sequence joins TRBV3-1 (or the pseudogene TRBV3-2) and TRBJ2-7; possibly TRBD2 for D (6 bases). The germline gives CDR1 LGHDT, CDR2 YNNKEL (reference sequence). Trimming took off 4 bases at V and 3 bases at J, with 7 bases between the two ends. The CDR3 is 12 amino acids. This CDR3 reads CASSLGLYEQYF. Written as DNA, the CDR3 is TGTGCCAGCAGCCTGGGACTCTACGAGCAGTACTTC.

The V gene is TRBV23-1, the J gene TRBJ1-4; D is possibly TRBD1 (5 bases). TRBV23-1 qualifies as an ORF whose function is uncertain. V dropped 3 bases and J dropped 0 bases, with 20 bases sitting between them. CDR3 length: 19 residues. DNA for the CDR3: TGCGCCAGCAGTCAGCCCTGGACATTCTTTTGCGCAACTAATGAAAAACTGTTTTTT. Residues: CASSQPWTFFCATNEKLFF.

The CDR3 DNA is TGTGCCAGCAGCAGGACAGGGAATAGCAATCAGCCCCAGCATTTT. It translates to CASSRTGNSNQPQHF. J is TRBJ1-5 and V is TRBV7-8; 8 positions agree with TRBD1. There are 15 residues in the CDR3. The germline gives CDR1 SGHVS, CDR2 FQNEAQ. J lost 0 bases, V lost 5 bases, and 3 bases had no gene match.

CDR3 sequence reads: CASSLVDRNSYEQYF. The CDR3 DNA sequence: TGTGCCAGCAGCCTAGTGGACAGAAACTCCTACGAGCAGTACTTC. The chain uses TRBV14 and TRBJ2-7, with D possibly TRBD1 on 6 matching bases. Looked up from germline, CDR1 is SGHDN and CDR2 is FVKESK. The CDR3 consists of 15 residues. Deletions cut 4 bases from V and 0 bases from J, with 13 bases between.

J is TRBJ2-7 and V is TRBV7-2; 8 bases fit TRBD2. In germline, CDR1 is SGHTA, CDR2 FQGNSA. V was clipped by 3 bases and J by 4 bases; unmatched bases: 8. CDR3 length: 15 residues. CDR3 sequence (DNA): TGTGCCAGCAGCTTTGGGGGGACTAGTTCGTACGAGCAGTACTTC. Protein sequence: CASSFGGTSSYEQYF.

The chain combines TRBV28 with TRBJ2-2; tentative D call: TRBD2 (5 bases). CDR1 and CDR2 (germline): MDHEN, SYDVKM. The CDR3 has 12 amino acids. V shed 5 bases and J shed 5 bases, with 6 bases lying between them. The CDR3 sequence: CASSQRTGELFF. The DNA for the CDR3 is TGTGCCAGCAGTCAGCGGACCGGGGAGCTGTTTTTT.

The rearrangement joins TRBV6-6 to TRBJ1-5; 10 bases match TRBD1. There are 17 residues in the CDR3. Germline CDR1 MNHNY, CDR2 SVGAGI (reference sequence). V shed 5 bases and J 6 bases; nucleotides not matched to a gene: 13. The CDR3 nucleotides read TGTGCCAGCAGTCCCCAGGGACCGGGACAGGGGCGTCAGCCCCAGCATTTT. The encoded protein is CASSPQGPGQGRQPQHF.

The gene calls are TRBV12-3 or TRBV12-4 and TRBJ2-5, with D perhaps matching TRBD1 or TRBD2 (6 bases each). This CDR3 comprises 13 residues. V was trimmed by 8 bases and J by 1 base, leaving 11 bases between them. The CDR3 loop reads CASGGLLQETQYF. DNA for the CDR3: TGTGCCAGCGGGGGGCTACTCCAAGAGACCCAGTACTTC.

There are a few counts of this clone. The chain employs TRBV7-2 and TRBJ2-5; possibly TRBD1 for D (6 bases). In germline, CDR1 is SGHTA, CDR2 FQGNSA. CDR3 size: 13 residues. V gave up 0 bases and J gave up 7 bases, with 9 bases separating them. The CDR3 spells CASSLAVQGTQYF. The CDR3 nucleotides read TGTGCCAGCAGCTTAGCAGTACAGGGGACCCAGTACTTC.

V usage is TRBV5-8 and J usage is TRBJ2-3; 8 bases align to TRBD1. The germline gives CDR1 SGHTS, CDR2 YDEGEE. Germline trimming cut 3 bases from V and 1 base from J; bases unmatched to any gene: 1. This CDR3 spans 14 amino acids. CDR3 region: CASSSDRGTDTQYF. Written as DNA, the CDR3 is TGTGCCAGCAGCTCGGACAGGGGCACAGATACGCAGTATTTT.

This clone is a singleton in its sample. The chain links TRBV5-4 to TRBJ2-1; TRBD2 is a possible D gene (8 bases). CDR3 length equals 16 residues. Trimming took 3 bases from V and 4 from J, leaving 17 bases between them. From germline, CDR1 is SGHNT and CDR2 YYREEE (reference sequence). The CDR3 reads CASSSKRGTEYNEQFF. DNA of the CDR3: TGTGCCAGCAGCTCGAAGCGGGGGACAGAGTACAATGAGCAGTTCTTC.

This chain connects TRBV24-1 to TRBJ1-2; 12 nucleotides line up with TRBD1. The CDR3 totals 13 residues. Germline CDR1 and CDR2: KGHDR and SFDVKD. V lost 8 bases and J lost 8; bases outside the gene matches: 5. As DNA, the CDR3 is TGTGCCACCAAGGGGACAGGGGGCATAGGCTACACCTTC. Translation: CATKGTGGIGYTF.

The chain couples TRBV6-1 to TRBJ2-1, with 7 bases matching TRBD2. The V gene end was trimmed by 0 bases and the J gene end by 6 bases; junction bases not matched to a gene: 8. Germline CDR1 is MNHNS and CDR2 is SASEGT. This CDR3 spans 16 amino acids. The CDR3 DNA reads as TGTGCCAGCAGTGAAGCAATAAGGGGACTACTCAATGAGCAGTTCTTC. Its translation: CASSEAIRGLLNEQFF.

The gene calls are TRBV5-6 and TRBJ2-5, with 10 bases that match TRBD2. The CDR3 covers 14 residues. Per the germline V gene, CDR1 is SGHDT and CDR2 is YYEEEE. Germline trimming cut 5 bases from V and 6 bases from J; bases unmatched to any gene: 7. In nucleotides, the CDR3 is TGTGCCAGCAGACCAGCGGGGGGGCCAAAGACCCAGTACTTC. Protein sequence: CASRPAGGPKTQYF.

This chain uses TRBV9 with TRBJ1-3, with unresolved D. This CDR3 comprises 11 residues. V was pared by 4 bases and J by 7 bases, with 6 bases between. Looked up from germline, CDR1 is SGDLS and CDR2 is YYNGEE. CDR3 protein: CASSLENTIYF. CDR3 nucleotide sequence: TGTGCCAGCAGCCTCGAGAACACCATATATTTT.

The genes are TRBV4-1 and TRBJ1-1; weak D call: TRBD1 (6 bases). The germline CDR1 and CDR2 sequences are MGHRA and YSYEKL. This CDR3 comprises 14 residues. Between the trimmed V and J ends, which lost 4 bases and 4 bases, there was a span of 13 bases. The CDR3 is CASSREQGTTEAFF. The CDR3 DNA reads TGCGCCAGCAGCCGAGAACAGGGTACCACTGAAGCTTTCTTT.

V and J are TRBV15 and TRBJ1-1; D might be TRBD1 (6 bases). Germline CDR1 reads LNHNV; CDR2 reads YYDKDF (reference sequence). The CDR3 sequence is 17 residues long. V was cut by 0 bases and J by 8 bases, with 22 bases left in between. This CDR3 reads CATSRDPPAGVATEAFF. The CDR3 DNA reads as TGTGCCACCAGCAGAGACCCCCCGGCAGGGGTGGCCACGGAAGCTTTCTTT.

This clone came up once. The rearrangement joins TRBV2 to TRBJ2-2, with D perhaps matching TRBD1 (6 bases). The CDR3 sequence is 16 residues long. Looked up from germline, CDR1 is SNHLY and CDR2 is FYNNEI. Trimming left V 4 bases short and J 3 bases short, with 15 bases between. The CDR3 reads CASSGTDSYYTGELFF. The CDR3 coding sequence is TGTGCCAGCAGTGGGACGGACAGTTATTACACCGGGGAGCTGTTTTTT.

This clone came up a few times. The V call is TRBV7-6, the J call TRBJ1-1, with D perhaps TRBD1 (6 bases). The germline V gene has CDR1 SGHVS and CDR2 FNYEAQ. Trimming cost V 4 bases and J 1 base, with 16 bases left between them. The CDR3 spans 16 residues. The CDR3 region is CASSWGPQTGNTEAFF. Written as DNA, the CDR3 is TGTGCCAGCAGCTGGGGGCCCCAGACAGGGAACACTGAAGCTTTCTTT.

The gene calls are TRBV7-2 and TRBJ2-6; D tentatively reads TRBD1 or TRBD2 (5 bases each). From germline, CDR1 is SGHTA and CDR2 FQGNSA. This CDR3 comprises 17 residues. V was cut by 5 bases and J by 1 base, with 15 bases left in between. CDR3 sequence: CASSAGALLSGANVLTF. CDR3 DNA: TGTGCCAGCAGCGCCGGGGCGCTCTTATCTGGGGCCAACGTCCTGACTTTC.

The gene calls are TRBV7-9 and TRBJ2-1; TRBD2 aligns across 8 bases. Germline CDR1 is SEHNR and CDR2 is FQNEAQ (reference sequence). This CDR3 has 16 amino acids. After removal of 2 bases from V and 1 base from J, the junction contained 4 bases not matched to a gene. The CDR3 spells CASSLRRGESYNEQFF. CDR3 DNA sequence: TGTGCCAGCAGCTTACGGCGGGGGGAGTCCTACAATGAGCAGTTCTTC.

This clone appeared a few times. The rearrangement joins TRBV14 to TRBJ2-7; D uncertain. The germline V gene encodes CDR1 SGHDN and CDR2 FVKESK. There are 11 residues in the CDR3. The ends were cut back, 1 base at V and 6 bases at J, with 4 bases in the middle. This chain's CDR3 is CASSQGPEQYF. CDR3 sequence (DNA): TGTGCCAGCAGCCAAGGACCCGAGCAGTACTTC.

The table lists this clone with a few counts. The chain employs TRBV30 and TRBJ2-2; TRBD2 might be the D (6 bases). The CDR3 has 11 amino acids. Trimming removed 8 bases at V and 5 bases at J, with 9 bases between. Germline V lookup: CDR1 GTSNPN, CDR2 SVGIG (reference sequence). The CDR3 spells CAGDFTGELFF. CDR3 sequence (DNA): TGTGCCGGGGACTTTACCGGGGAGCTGTTTTTT.

The rearrangement links TRBV19 to TRBJ2-3, with no clear D. The V end was cut by 4 bases, the J end by 4 bases, with 9 bases between. The germline V gene encodes CDR1 LNHDA and CDR2 SQIVND (reference sequence). The CDR3 contains 13 residues. This CDR3 is CASSKDRSDTQYF. The DNA for the CDR3 is TGTGCCAGTAGTAAGGACCGGTCAGATACGCAGTATTTT.

The CDR3 is CSARTGHREGEQYF. The CDR3, as DNA: TGCAGCGCGAGGACCGGCCATAGAGAAGGCGAGCAGTACTTC. This chain joins TRBV29-1 and TRBJ2-7; D unresolved. Germline V gene data show CDR1 as SQVTM and CDR2 as ANQGSEA. The V end was cut by 7 bases, the J end by 6 bases, with 22 bases between. The CDR3 extends over 14 amino acids.

The V and J genes are TRBV7-2 and TRBJ2-3, with a weak D call TRBD2 (5 bases). Germline lookup yields CDR1 SGHTA and CDR2 FQGNSA. V lost 1 base and J 0 bases, leaving 8 bases between the germline ends. The CDR3 extends over 15 amino acids. The CDR3 DNA reads TGTGCCAGCAGCTTAGGGGAGCGGAGCACAGATACGCAGTATTTT. This gives the protein CASSLGERSTDTQYF.

The V gene is TRBV9, the J gene TRBJ1-1, with unresolved D. The CDR3 runs to 11 residues. Per the germline V gene, CDR1 is SGDLS and CDR2 is YYNGEE. V lost 3 bases to trimming and J lost 5 bases, with 5 bases between them. The CDR3 spells CASSAGTEAFF. The CDR3 DNA reads as TGTGCCAGCAGCGCGGGGACTGAAGCTTTCTTT.

For the CDR3, the DNA is TGTGCCAGCACAGGCCAGAACCAAGAGACCCAGTACTTC. This codes for CASTGQNQETQYF. The chain joins TRBV27 to TRBJ2-5; D unclear. The CDR3 loop spans 13 amino acids. V dropped 7 bases and J dropped 0 bases, with 9 bases sitting between them. Looked up from germline, CDR1 is MNHEY and CDR2 is SMNVEV (reference sequence).